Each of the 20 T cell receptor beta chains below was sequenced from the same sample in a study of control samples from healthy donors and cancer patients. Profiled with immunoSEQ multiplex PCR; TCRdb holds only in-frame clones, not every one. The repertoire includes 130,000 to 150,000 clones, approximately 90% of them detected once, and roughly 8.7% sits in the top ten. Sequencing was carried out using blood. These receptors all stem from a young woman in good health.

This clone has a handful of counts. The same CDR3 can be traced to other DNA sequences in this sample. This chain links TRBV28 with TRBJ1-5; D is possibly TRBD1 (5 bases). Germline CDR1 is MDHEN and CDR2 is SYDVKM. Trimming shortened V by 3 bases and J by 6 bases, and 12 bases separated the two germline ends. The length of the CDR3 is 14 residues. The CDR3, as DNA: TGTGCCAGCAGTTTTTCAGGGAACGGTCAGCCCCAGCATTTT. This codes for CASSFSGNGQPQHF.

The CDR3 is CASSSTPGLGYNEQFF. The CDR3 DNA sequence: TGCGCCAGCAGCAGCACACCGGGACTAGGGTACAATGAGCAGTTCTTC. The chain carries TRBV4-1 and TRBJ2-1; TRBD2 agrees at 8 bases. This CDR3 has 16 amino acids. Germline V lookup: CDR1 MGHRA, CDR2 YSYEKL. The J segment lost 4 bases and the V segment lost 5 bases, leaving 10 bases of the junction unmatched.

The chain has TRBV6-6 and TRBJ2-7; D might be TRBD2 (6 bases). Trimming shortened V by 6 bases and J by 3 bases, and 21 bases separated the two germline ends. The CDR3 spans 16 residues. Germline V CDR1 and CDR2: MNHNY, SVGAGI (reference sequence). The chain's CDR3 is CASSANLAWGVYEQYF. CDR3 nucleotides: TGTGCCAGCAGCGCAAATCTAGCGTGGGGGGTCTACGAGCAGTACTTC.

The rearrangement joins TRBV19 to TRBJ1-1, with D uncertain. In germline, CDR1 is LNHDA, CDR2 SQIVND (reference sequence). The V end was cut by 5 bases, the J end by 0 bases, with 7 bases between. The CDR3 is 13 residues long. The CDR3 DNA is TGTGCCAGTAGTTCACAGCTGAACACTGAAGCTTTCTTT. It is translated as CASSSQLNTEAFF.

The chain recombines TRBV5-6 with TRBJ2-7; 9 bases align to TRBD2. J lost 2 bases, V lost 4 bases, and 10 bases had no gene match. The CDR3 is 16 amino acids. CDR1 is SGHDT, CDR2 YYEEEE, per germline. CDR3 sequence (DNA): TGTGCCAGCAGCGAAGTCTCTAGCGGGGTTGCCTACGAGCAGTACTTC. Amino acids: CASSEVSSGVAYEQYF.

The CDR3 loop is CAISESGGDQPQHF. The CDR3 region has the DNA TGTGCCATCAGTGAGAGCGGAGGGGATCAGCCCCAGCATTTT. The chain links TRBV10-3 to TRBJ1-5; D may be TRBD1 (5 bases). Deletions cut 2 bases from V and 5 bases from J, with 10 bases between. The CDR3 runs to 14 residues. Germline loops: CDR1 ENHRY, CDR2 SYGVKD.

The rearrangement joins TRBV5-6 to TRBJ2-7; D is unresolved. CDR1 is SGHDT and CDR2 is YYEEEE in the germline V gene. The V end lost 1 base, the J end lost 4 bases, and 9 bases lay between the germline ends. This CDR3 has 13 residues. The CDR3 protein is CASSLYAAYEQYF. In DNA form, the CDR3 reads TGTGCCAGCAGCTTGTATGCAGCTTACGAGCAGTACTTC.

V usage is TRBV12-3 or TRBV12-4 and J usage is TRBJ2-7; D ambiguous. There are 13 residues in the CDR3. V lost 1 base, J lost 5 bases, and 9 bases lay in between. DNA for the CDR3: TGTGCCAGCAGTTTAGTTGTCATCAACGAGCAGTACTTC. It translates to CASSLVVINEQYF.

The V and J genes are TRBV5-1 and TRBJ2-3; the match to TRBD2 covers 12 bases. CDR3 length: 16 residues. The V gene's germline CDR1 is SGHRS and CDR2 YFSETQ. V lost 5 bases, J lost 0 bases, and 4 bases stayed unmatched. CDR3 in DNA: TGCGCCAGCAGGAGGACTAGCGGGACGAGCACAGATACGCAGTATTTT. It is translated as CASRRTSGTSTDTQYF.

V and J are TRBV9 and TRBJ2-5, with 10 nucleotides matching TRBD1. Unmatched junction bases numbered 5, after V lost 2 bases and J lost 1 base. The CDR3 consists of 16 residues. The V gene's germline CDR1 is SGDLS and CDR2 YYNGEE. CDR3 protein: CASSVSGTGVQETQYF. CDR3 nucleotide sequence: TGTGCCAGCAGCGTTTCCGGGACAGGGGTCCAAGAGACCCAGTACTTC.

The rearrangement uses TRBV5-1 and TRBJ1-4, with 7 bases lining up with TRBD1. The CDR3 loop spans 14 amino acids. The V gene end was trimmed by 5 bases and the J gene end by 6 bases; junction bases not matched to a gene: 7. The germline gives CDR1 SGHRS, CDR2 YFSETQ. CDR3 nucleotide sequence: TGCGCCAGCAGACCGGACAGGCGGGATGAAAAACTGTTTTTT. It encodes CASRPDRRDEKLFF.

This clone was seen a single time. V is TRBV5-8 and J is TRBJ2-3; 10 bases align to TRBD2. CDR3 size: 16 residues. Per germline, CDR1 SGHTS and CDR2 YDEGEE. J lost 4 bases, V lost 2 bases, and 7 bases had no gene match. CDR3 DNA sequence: TGTGCCAGCAGCTTTATAGTAGCGGGAGGTGCAGATACGCAGTATTTT. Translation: CASSFIVAGGADTQYF.

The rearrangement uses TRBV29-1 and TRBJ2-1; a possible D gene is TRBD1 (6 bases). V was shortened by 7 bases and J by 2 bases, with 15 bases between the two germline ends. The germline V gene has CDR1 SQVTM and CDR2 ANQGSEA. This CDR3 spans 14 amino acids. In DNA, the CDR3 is TGCAGCGCGACAGGAGAACCCACCTACAATGAGCAGTTCTTC. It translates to CSATGEPTYNEQFF.

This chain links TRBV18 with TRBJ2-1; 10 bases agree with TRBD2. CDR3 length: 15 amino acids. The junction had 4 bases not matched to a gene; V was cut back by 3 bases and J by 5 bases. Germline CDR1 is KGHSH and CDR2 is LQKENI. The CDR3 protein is CASSPRTSGNNEQFF. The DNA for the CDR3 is TGTGCCAGCTCACCCCGGACTAGCGGAAACAATGAGCAGTTCTTC.

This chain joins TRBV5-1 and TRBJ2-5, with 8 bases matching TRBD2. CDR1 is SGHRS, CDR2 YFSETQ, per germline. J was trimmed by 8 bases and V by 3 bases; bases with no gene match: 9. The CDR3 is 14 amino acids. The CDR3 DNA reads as TGCGCCAGCAGCTCCGCGGGACTAGGAGCCACCCAGTACTTC. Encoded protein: CASSSAGLGATQYF.

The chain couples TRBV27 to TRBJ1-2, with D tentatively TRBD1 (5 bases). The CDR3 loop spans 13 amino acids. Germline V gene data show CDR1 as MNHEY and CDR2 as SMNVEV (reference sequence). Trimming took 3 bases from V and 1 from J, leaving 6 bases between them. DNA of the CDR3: TGTGCCAGCAGTTTCGACAGTAACTATGGCTACACCTTC. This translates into CASSFDSNYGYTF.

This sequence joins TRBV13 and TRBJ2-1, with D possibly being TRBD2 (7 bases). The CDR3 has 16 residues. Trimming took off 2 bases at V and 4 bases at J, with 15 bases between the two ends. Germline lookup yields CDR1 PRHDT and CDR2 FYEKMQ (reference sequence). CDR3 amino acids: CASSLRTGGSYNEQFF. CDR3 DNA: TGTGCCAGCAGCTTACGGACGGGGGGCAGTTACAATGAGCAGTTCTTC.

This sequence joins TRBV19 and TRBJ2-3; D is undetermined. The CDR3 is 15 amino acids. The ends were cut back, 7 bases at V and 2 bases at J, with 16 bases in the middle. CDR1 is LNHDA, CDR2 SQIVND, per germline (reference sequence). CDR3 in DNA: TGTGCCAGTAAAACGACGGGCCCCCTCACAGATACGCAGTATTTT. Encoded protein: CASKTTGPLTDTQYF.

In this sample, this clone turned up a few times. CDR3 coding DNA: TGTGCCAGCAGTGCTGCAGGGGAAGGAAACACCATATATTTT. It specifies CASSAAGEGNTIYF. The chain employs TRBV25-1 and TRBJ1-3, with TRBD1 as a possible D gene (6 bases). Trimming removed 4 bases at V and 4 bases at J, with 11 bases between. CDR3 length: 14 amino acids. Germline loops: CDR1 MGHDK, CDR2 SYGVNS.

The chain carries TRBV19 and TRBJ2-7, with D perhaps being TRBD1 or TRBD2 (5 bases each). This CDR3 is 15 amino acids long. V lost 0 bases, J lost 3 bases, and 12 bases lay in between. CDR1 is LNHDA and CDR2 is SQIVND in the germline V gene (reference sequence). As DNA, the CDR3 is TGTGCCAGTAGTATAGATCACGGGACGGACTACGAGCAGTACTTC. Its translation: CASSIDHGTDYEQYF. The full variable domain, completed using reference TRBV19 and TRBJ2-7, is DGGITQSPKYLFRKEGQNVTLSCEQNLNHDAMYWYRQDPGQGLRLIYYSQIVNDFQKGDIAEGYSVSREKKESFPLTVTSAQKNPTAFYLCASSIDHGTDYEQYFGPGTRLTVT.